This TCR beta chain was identified during a study of regulatory T cells in long-lasting Graves disease. Whole-study context: Patients newly diagnosed with Graves' had been on antithyroid drugs for under 3 months.

The V gene's germline CDR1 is LNHNV and CDR2 YYDKDF (reference sequence). The CDR3 totals 11 residues. With 5 bases removed from V and 4 bases from J, the gap between germline ends came to 6 bases. Time point described: newly diagnosed GD, antithyroid drugs for less than 3 months. Extracted PBMC RNA gave rise to the TCR library. The patient group derived from an endocrinology department in Xi'an, China. The sample holds many counts of this clonotype. Antigen unknown. Study-level results: It was in persistent disease that TRBV28, TRBJ1-2 and TRBJ2-5 were favored.

Building the TCR beta libraries relied on iRepertoire HTBI primers, and CDR3 regions underwent Arm-PCR. TCRdb re-analysed the multiplex PCR reads in MiXCR, keeping a single row per CDR3 protein. Among roughly 610,000 distinct CDR3 sequences listed, around 15% were seen once. These sequences were also reported in another study, on T cells in Graves' hyperthyroidism and ophthalmopathy. This second study says: Diagnosis relied on clinical symptoms, serum thyroxine and TRAb, thyroid ultrasound and orbital computed tomography.

The source was peripheral blood mononuclear cells (PBMCs), collected at new diagnosis, from a patient treated with antithyroid drugs. The clonotype was recovered from a woman in her thirties with Graves disease. The chain recombines TRBV15 with TRBJ2-7; D is undetermined. The CDR3 sequence: CATSGKYEQYF. The CDR3 coding sequence is TGTGCCACCAGCGGTAAATACGAGCAGTACTTC.